The 19 T cell receptor beta chains below all came from one sample that was sequenced in a study of blood T cell repertoires in COVID-19. Using immunoSEQ multiplex PCR, the repertoire was profiled, and TCRdb retains in-frame clones only, with some absent. The table lists 350,000 to 500,000 clones, roughly 90% of them singletons. Sequenced input: PBMCs or T cells enriched from blood (not recorded which). The receptors stem from a woman aged 18-35 years who had been exposed to COVID-19.

This clone was picked up a small number of times. CDR3 sequence: CASSSFDGAYEQYF. The CDR3 nucleotides are TGTGCCAGCAGTTCTTTTGACGGGGCCTACGAGCAGTACTTC. V and J are TRBV28 and TRBJ2-7; D may be TRBD2 (5 bases). The CDR3 extends over 14 amino acids. Germline assignment: CDR1 MDHEN and CDR2 SYDVKM. V dropped 4 bases and J dropped 2 bases, with 12 bases sitting between them.

To note about this clone: This CDR3 is also generated by other DNA sequences in the sample. The rearrangement joins TRBV6-5 to TRBJ1-2; TRBD1 matches at 7 bases. This CDR3 is 13 amino acids long. Germline V gene lookup returns CDR1 MNHEY and CDR2 SVGAGI. Unmatched junction bases numbered 6, after V lost 6 bases and J lost 5 bases. In nucleotides, the CDR3 is TGTGCCAGCAGCCGGGGACAGTTGTATGGCTACACCTTC. Translation gives CASSRGQLYGYTF.

The genes are TRBV4-1 and TRBJ2-4; D not resolved. Trimming removed 0 bases at V and 0 bases at J, with 15 bases between. The CDR3 contains 18 residues. CDR1 MGHRA and CDR2 YSYEKL come from the germline V gene. The CDR3 sequence is CASSQDRAGPIAKNIQYF. CDR3 bases: TGCGCCAGCAGCCAAGATCGTGCTGGGCCCATAGCCAAAAACATTCAGTACTTC.

A single count supports this clone. The chain couples TRBV6-5 to TRBJ1-1, with D possibly being TRBD1 (5 bases). Germline CDR1 is MNHEY and CDR2 is SVGAGI. Trimming pared 2 bases from V and 4 bases from J, leaving 17 bases between. The CDR3 runs to 16 residues. CDR3 DNA: TGTGCCAGCAGTTACGACGCCGGGGGGAGAAGCACTGAAGCTTTCTTT. This sequence encodes CASSYDAGGRSTEAFF.

CDR3 residues: CASSSDPTGGYTF. CDR3 DNA sequence: TGCGCCAGCAGCTCTGACCCGACCGGGGGCTACACCTTC. V and J are TRBV5-1 and TRBJ1-2; D not certain. V lost 3 bases and J lost 8, with 14 bases in between. Germline CDR1 SGHRS, CDR2 YFSETQ. The CDR3 contains 13 residues.

The V and J genes are TRBV18 and TRBJ1-2; 8 nucleotides match TRBD1. Germline lookup yields CDR1 KGHSH and CDR2 LQKENI. The CDR3 is 12 amino acids. V dropped 6 bases and J dropped 7; count of bases not matched to a gene: 4. CDR3 sequence (DNA): TGTGCCAGCTCGCACAGGGGGTCTGGCTACACCTTC. It codes for CASSHRGSGYTF.

In this sample, this clone turned up once. The J gene is TRBJ2-3, the V gene TRBV18; 11 positions agree with TRBD2. The CDR3 runs 16 residues. Germline assignment: CDR1 KGHSH and CDR2 LQKENI. V lost 3 bases and J lost 3; bases outside the gene matches: 5. The CDR3 nucleotides read TGTGCCAGCTCACCCTTAGCGGGAGGGAGGACAGATACGCAGTATTTT. Amino acids: CASSPLAGGRTDTQYF.

This clone came up once. The chain couples TRBV28 to TRBJ2-1; possible D gene TRBD2, 6 bases. Germline CDR1 and CDR2: MDHEN and SYDVKM. Trimming took off 8 bases at V and 2 bases at J, with 13 bases between the two ends. The CDR3 covers 14 residues. The CDR3 sequence: CASFSGGPYNEQFF. The DNA of the CDR3 is TGTGCCAGCTTTTCCGGGGGTCCCTACAATGAGCAGTTCTTC.

This clone appeared a few times. This chain uses TRBV5-6 with TRBJ1-5; D remains unclear. The germline V and J ends were trimmed by 3 bases and 0 bases, with 13 bases remaining between them. Germline assignment: CDR1 SGHDT and CDR2 YYEEEE. This CDR3 contains 16 residues. The CDR3 DNA reads TGTGCCAGCAGCTGGGGTCGGGATTATAGCAATCAGCCCCAGCATTTT. Its protein is CASSWGRDYSNQPQHF.

J is TRBJ2-5 and V is TRBV7-2; D may be TRBD2 (5 bases). V was shortened by 1 base and J by 1 base, with 7 bases between the two germline ends. Germline V gives CDR1 SGHTA, CDR2 FQGNSA. The length of the CDR3 is 14 residues. DNA for the CDR3: TGTGCCAGCAGCTTAGGACTAACCCAAGAGACCCAGTACTTC. Translated: CASSLGLTQETQYF.

The CDR3 region has the DNA TGTGCCAGCAGCCTAGGCCTTGGTGGCTACACCTTC. This translates into CASSLGLGGYTF. The J gene is TRBJ1-2, the V gene TRBV6-5; D is uncertain. The CDR3 covers 12 residues. V lost 6 bases, J lost 7 bases, and 12 bases lay in between. Germline-derived CDR1 and CDR2 are MNHEY and SVGAGI.

The chain employs TRBV19 and TRBJ1-5; TRBD1 agrees at 11 bases. The V segment lost 5 bases and the J segment 6 bases; nucleotides outside the gene matches: 9. Germline CDR1 reads LNHDA; CDR2 reads SQIVND (reference sequence). The CDR3 length is 16 residues. CDR3 region: CASSSLDRGRSQPQHF. The CDR3 DNA follows: TGTGCCAGTAGTTCCCTGGACAGGGGGCGAAGTCAGCCCCAGCATTTT.

This clone was seen only once. CDR3 protein: CACSRDRGYEQYF. The CDR3 nucleotides read TGTGCCTGTTCCCGGGACAGGGGGTACGAGCAGTACTTC. V is TRBV21-1 and J is TRBJ2-7; the D call of TRBD1 is as the table states it, not checked on the DNA. TRBV21-1 is flagged as a pseudogene. The length of the CDR3 is 13 residues.

The V and J genes are TRBV19 and TRBJ2-3; D is possibly TRBD1 (6 bases). The CDR3 runs to 15 residues. Germline V lookup: CDR1 LNHDA, CDR2 SQIVND (reference sequence). V dropped 7 bases and J dropped 0 bases, with 14 bases sitting between them. This CDR3 is CASTRDISSTDTQYF. The CDR3 DNA follows: TGTGCCAGTACAAGGGACATTTCTAGCACAGATACGCAGTATTTT.

V is TRBV7-6 and J is TRBJ2-1; 16 bases agree with TRBD2. The CDR3 has 18 residues. The junction had 10 bases not matched to a gene; V was cut back by 5 bases and J by 6 bases. Germline CDR1 SGHVS, CDR2 FNYEAQ. The CDR3 DNA follows: TGTGCCAGCAGCCGGGGACTAGCGGGAGGGATCCGAGCCAATGAGCAGTTCTTC. It encodes CASSRGLAGGIRANEQFF.

This rearrangement joins TRBV7-3 to TRBJ2-1; D gene uncertain. CDR1 SGHTA and CDR2 FQGTGA come from the germline V gene. Trimming cost V 2 bases and J 4 bases, with 6 bases left between them. The CDR3 sequence is 13 residues long. The CDR3 DNA follows: TGTGCCAGCAGCTTAGAGGCTTACAATGAGCAGTTCTTC. Translated: CASSLEAYNEQFF. Combining the CDR3 with reference TRBV7-3 and TRBJ2-1 gives the whole variable domain GAGVSQTPSNKVTEKGKYVELRCDPISGHTALYWYRQSLGQGPEFLIYFQGTGAADDSGLPNDRFFAVRPEGSVSTLKIQRTERGDSAVYLCASSLEAYNEQFFGPGTRLTVL.

The chain is built from TRBV19 and TRBJ2-5; the match to TRBD1 covers 7 bases. J lost 1 base, V lost 3 bases, and 5 bases had no gene match. Germline lookup yields CDR1 LNHDA and CDR2 SQIVND (reference sequence). The CDR3 runs to 15 residues. The CDR3 here is CASSMNRGLQETQYF. The CDR3 coding sequence is TGTGCCAGTAGTATGAATAGGGGGCTCCAAGAGACCCAGTACTTC.

The rearrangement joins TRBV10-1 to TRBJ1-5; TRBD1 is a possible D gene (6 bases). Between the trimmed V and J ends, which lost 6 bases and 2 bases, there was a span of 17 bases. The CDR3 contains 16 residues. Germline CDR1 WNHNN, CDR2 SYGVQD (reference sequence). CDR3 protein: CASSDLRQECNQPQHF. In DNA, the CDR3 is TGCGCCAGCAGCGATCTCAGACAGGAATGCAATCAGCCCCAGCATTTT.

The V call is TRBV6-5, the J call TRBJ2-3, with TRBD2 matching over 8 bases. There are 15 residues in the CDR3. Germline loops: CDR1 MNHEY, CDR2 SVGAGI. V trimming: 6 bases; J trimming: 7 bases; junction bases outside the gene matches: 12. The DNA for the CDR3 is TGTGCCAGCAGGCCGGGAGGGGGGGTGGTAAATACGCAGTATTTT. Amino acid sequence: CASRPGGGVVNTQYF.